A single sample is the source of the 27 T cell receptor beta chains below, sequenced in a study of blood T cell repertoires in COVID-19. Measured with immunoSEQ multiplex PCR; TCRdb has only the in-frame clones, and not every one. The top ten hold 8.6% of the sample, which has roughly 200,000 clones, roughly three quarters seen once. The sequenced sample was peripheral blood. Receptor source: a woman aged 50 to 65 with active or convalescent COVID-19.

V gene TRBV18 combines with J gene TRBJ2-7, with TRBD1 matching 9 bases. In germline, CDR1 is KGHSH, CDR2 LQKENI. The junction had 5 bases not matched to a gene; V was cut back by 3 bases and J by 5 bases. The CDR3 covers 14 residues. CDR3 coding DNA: TGTGCCAGCTCACCCGAGGGACAGGGCCACGAGCAGTACTTC. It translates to CASSPEGQGHEQYF. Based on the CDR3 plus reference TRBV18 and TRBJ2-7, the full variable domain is NAGVMQNPRHLVRRRGQEARLRCSPMKGHSHVYWYRQLPEEGLKFMVYLQKENIIDESGMPKERFSAEFPKEGPSILRIQQVVRGDSAAYFCASSPEGQGHEQYFGPGTRLTVT.

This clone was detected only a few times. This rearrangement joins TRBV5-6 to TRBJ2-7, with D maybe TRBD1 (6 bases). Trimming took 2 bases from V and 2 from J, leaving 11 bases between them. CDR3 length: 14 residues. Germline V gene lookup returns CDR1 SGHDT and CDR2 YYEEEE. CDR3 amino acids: CASSLSGQPYEQYF. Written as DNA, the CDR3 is TGTGCCAGCAGCTTATCCGGACAGCCCTACGAGCAGTACTTC.

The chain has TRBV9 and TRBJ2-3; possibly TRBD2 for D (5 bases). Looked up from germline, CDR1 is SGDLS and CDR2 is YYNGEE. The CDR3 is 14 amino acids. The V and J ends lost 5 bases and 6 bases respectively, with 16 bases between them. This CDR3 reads CASSLAPLADTQYF. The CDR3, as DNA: TGTGCCAGCAGTCTAGCCCCTTTAGCGGATACGCAGTATTTT. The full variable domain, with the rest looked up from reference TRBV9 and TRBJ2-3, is DSGVTQTPKHLITATGQRVTLRCSPRSGDLSVYWYQQSLDQGLQFLIQYYNGEERAKGNILERFSAQQFPDLHSELNLSSLELGDSALYFCASSLAPLADTQYFGPGTRLTVL.

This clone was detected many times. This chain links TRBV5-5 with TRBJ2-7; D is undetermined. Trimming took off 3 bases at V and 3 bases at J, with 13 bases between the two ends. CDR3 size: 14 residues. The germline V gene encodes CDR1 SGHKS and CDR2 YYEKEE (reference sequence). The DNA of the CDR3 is TGTGCCAGCAGCTCCAGCGTCCTCGGCTACGAGCAGTACTTC. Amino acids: CASSSSVLGYEQYF.

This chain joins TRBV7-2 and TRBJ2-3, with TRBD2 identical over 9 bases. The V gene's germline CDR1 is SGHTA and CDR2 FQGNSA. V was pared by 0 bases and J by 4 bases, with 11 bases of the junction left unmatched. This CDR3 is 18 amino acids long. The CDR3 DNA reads TGTGCCAGCAGCTTAGCGCCAAGCGGGGGGCGAAGGGCAGATACGCAGTATTTT. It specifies CASSLAPSGGRRADTQYF.

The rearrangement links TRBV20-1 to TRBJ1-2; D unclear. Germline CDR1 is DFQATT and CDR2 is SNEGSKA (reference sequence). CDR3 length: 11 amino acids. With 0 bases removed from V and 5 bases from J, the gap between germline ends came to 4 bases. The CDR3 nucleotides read TGCAGTGCTAGAGAGTCTTATGGCTACACCTTC. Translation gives CSARESYGYTF.

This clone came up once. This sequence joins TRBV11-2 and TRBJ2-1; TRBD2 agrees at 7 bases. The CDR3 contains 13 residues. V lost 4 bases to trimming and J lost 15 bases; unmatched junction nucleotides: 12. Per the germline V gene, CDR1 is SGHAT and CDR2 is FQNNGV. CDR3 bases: TGTGCCAGCAGCTCTTTAGCGGGCAGGAGGCTGTTCTTC. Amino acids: CASSSLAGRRLFF.

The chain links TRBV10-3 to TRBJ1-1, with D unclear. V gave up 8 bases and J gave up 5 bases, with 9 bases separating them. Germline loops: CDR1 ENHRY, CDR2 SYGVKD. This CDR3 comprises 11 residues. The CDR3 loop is CAIAGGTEAFF. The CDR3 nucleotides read TGTGCCATCGCGGGAGGAACTGAAGCTTTCTTT.

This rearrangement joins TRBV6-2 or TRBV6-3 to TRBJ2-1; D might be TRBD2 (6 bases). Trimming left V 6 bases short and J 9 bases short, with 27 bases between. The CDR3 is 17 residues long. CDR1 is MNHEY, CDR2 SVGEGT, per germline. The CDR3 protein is CASSPRRVGGPQGEQFF. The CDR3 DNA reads TGTGCCAGCAGCCCTCGTAGGGTCGGGGGACCTCAGGGTGAGCAGTTCTTC.

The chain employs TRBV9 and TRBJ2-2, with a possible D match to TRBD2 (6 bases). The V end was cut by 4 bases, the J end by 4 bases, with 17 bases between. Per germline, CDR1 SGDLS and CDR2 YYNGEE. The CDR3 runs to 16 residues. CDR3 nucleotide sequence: TGTGCCAGCAGCCTCGCAGGGAGGTCGTCCACCGGGGAGCTGTTTTTT. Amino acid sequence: CASSLAGRSSTGELFF.

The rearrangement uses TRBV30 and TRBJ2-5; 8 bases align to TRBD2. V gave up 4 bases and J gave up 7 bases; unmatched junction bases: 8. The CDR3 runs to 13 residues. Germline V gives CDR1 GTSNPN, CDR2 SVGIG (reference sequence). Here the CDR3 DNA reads TGTGCCTGGAATCGAGCGGGAGTAGGGACCCAGTACTTC. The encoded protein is CAWNRAGVGTQYF.

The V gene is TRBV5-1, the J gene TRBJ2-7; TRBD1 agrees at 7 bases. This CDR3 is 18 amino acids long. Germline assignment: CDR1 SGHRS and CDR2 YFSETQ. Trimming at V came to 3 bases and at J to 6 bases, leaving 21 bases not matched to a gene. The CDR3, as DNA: TGCGCCAGCAGCTACGTGACAGGGAATCTTTCTCCCCGGGTCGAGCAGTACTTC. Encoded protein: CASSYVTGNLSPRVEQYF.

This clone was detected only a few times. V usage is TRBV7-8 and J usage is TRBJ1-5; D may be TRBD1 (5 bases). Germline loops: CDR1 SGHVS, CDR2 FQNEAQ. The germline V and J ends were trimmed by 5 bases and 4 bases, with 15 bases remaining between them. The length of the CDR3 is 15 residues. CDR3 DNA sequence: TGTGCCAGCAGCCCGGGCGGGGGGGGAAATCAGCCCCAGCATTTT. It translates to CASSPGGGGNQPQHF.

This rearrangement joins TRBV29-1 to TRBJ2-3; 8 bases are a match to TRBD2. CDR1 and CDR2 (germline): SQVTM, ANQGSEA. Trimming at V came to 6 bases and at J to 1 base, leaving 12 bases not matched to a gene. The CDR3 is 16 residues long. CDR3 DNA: TGCAGCGTCGCCGGGCTAGCGGGCGTCCGCACAGATACGCAGTATTTT. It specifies CSVAGLAGVRTDTQYF.

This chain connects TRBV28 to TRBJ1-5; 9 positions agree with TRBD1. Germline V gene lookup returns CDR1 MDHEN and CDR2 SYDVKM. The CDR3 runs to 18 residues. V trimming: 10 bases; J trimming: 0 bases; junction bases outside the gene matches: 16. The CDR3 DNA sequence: TGTGCCACAGCTAACAGGGGGCAACAAAGTATTAGCAATCAGCCCCAGCATTTT. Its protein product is CATANRGQQSISNQPQHF.

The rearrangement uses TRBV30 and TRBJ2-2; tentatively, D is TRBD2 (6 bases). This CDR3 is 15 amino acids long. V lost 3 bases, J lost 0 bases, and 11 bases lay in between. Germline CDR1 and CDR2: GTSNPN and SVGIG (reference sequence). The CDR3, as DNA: TGTGCCTGGAGAGGTACGGGGGCGAACACCGGGGAGCTGTTTTTT. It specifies CAWRGTGANTGELFF.

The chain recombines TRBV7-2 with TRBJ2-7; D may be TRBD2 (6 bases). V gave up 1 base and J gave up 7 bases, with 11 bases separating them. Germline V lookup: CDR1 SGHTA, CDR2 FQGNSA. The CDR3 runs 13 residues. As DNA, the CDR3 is TGTGCCAGCAGCTTAGGTTCGCGGGGAGAGCAGTACTTC. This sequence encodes CASSLGSRGEQYF.

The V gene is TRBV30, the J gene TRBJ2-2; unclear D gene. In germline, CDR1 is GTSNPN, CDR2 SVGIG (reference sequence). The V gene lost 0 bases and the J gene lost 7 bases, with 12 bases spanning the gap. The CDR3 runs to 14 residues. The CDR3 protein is CAWSVLARGGELFF. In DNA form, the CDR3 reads TGTGCCTGGAGTGTACTGGCGCGAGGCGGGGAGCTGTTTTTT.

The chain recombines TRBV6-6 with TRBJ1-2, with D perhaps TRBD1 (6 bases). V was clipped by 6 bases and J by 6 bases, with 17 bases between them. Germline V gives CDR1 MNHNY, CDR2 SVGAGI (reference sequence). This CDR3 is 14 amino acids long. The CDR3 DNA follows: TGTGCCAGCAGGGACTTGCAGGGGTTCCATGGCTACACCTTC. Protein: CASRDLQGFHGYTF.

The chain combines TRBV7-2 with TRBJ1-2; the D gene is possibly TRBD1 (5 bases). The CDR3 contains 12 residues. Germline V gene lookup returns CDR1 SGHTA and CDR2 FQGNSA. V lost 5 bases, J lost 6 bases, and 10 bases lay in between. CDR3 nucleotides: TGTGCCAGCAGCCCGGACATCAATGGCTACACCTTC. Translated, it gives CASSPDINGYTF.

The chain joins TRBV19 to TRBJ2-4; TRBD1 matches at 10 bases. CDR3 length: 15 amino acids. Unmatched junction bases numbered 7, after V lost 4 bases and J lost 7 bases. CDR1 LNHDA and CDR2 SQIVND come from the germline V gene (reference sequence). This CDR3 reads CASSTRQGALNIQYF. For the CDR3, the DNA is TGTGCCAGTAGTACGCGACAGGGGGCGTTGAACATTCAGTACTTC.

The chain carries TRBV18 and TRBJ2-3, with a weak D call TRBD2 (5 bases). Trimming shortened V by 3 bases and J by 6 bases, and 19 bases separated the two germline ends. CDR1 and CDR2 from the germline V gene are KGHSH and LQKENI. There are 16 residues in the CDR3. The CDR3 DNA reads TGTGCCAGCTCACCCACTAGGGAACTCCCCACGGATACGCAGTATTTT. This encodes CASSPTRELPTDTQYF.

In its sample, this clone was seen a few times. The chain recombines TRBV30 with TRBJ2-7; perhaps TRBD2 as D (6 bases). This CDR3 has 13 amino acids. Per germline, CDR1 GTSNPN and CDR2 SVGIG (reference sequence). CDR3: CATGRDYSYEQYF. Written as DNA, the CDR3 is TGTGCTACTGGGCGGGATTACTCCTACGAGCAGTACTTC.

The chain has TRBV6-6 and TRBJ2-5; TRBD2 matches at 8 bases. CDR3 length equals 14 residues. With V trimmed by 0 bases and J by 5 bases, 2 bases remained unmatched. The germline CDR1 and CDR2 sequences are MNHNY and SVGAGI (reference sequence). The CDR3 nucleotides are TGTGCCAGCAGTTACTCCGGGGGGGCGGAGACCCAGTACTTC. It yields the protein CASSYSGGAETQYF.

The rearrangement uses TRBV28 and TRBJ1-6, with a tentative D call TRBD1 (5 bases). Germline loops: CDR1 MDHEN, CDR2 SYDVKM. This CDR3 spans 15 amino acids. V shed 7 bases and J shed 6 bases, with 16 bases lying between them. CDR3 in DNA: TGTGCCAGCACCTTGGGGCAGAGCTTTAATTCACCCCTCCACTTT. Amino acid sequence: CASTLGQSFNSPLHF.

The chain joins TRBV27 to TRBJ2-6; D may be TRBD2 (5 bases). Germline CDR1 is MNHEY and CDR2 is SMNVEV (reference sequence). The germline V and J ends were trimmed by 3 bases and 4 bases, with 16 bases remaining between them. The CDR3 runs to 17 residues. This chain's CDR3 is CASSFVGLHQGANVLTF. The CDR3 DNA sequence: TGTGCCAGCAGTTTCGTCGGACTCCACCAAGGGGCCAACGTCCTGACTTTC. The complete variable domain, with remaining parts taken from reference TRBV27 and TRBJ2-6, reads EAQVTQNPRYLITVTGKKLTVTCSQNMNHEYMSWYRQDPGLGLRQIYYSMNVEVTDKGDVPEGYKVSRKEKRNFPLILESPSPNQTSLYFCASSFVGLHQGANVLTFGAGSRLTVL.

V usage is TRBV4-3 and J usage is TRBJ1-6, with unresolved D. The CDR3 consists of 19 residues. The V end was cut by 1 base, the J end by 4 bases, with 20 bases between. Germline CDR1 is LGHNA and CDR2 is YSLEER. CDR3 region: CASSQVLPGSRMYNSPLHF. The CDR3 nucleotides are TGCGCCAGCAGCCAAGTACTTCCCGGGTCAAGGATGTATAATTCACCCCTCCACTTT.